A single sample gave rise to the 23 T cell receptor beta chains below, sequenced in a study of blood T cell repertoires in COVID-19. Data came from immunoSEQ multiplex PCR; TCRdb stores just in-frame clones and leaves some out. Of some 140,000 clones detected, about 90% appear once; the ten largest clones hold over 0.45%. Sequenced: peripheral blood. The receptors stem from a man aged 50 to 59 with acute or convalescent COVID-19.

The DNA for the CDR3 is TGTGCCAGCCATTCCCTGGGTCGGGGGGCGGCTGGAAACACCATATATTTT. It is translated as CASHSLGRGAAGNTIYF. This chain uses TRBV28 with TRBJ1-3, with a weak D call TRBD1 (6 bases). CDR1 and CDR2 (germline): MDHEN, SYDVKM. This CDR3 contains 17 residues. Trimming took off 8 bases at V and 2 bases at J, with 22 bases between the two ends.

The rearrangement joins TRBV5-1 to TRBJ2-6; tentative D call: TRBD2 (5 bases). Per germline, CDR1 SGHRS and CDR2 YFSETQ. CDR3 length: 18 amino acids. Trimming took off 0 bases at V and 0 bases at J, with 13 bases between the two ends. CDR3 DNA sequence: TGCGCCAGCAGCTTGGATGGAGGTTTCGGCTCTGGGGCCAACGTCCTGACTTTC. It is translated as CASSLDGGFGSGANVLTF. The full variable domain, its missing parts supplied by reference TRBV5-1 and TRBJ2-6, is KAGVTQTPRYLIKTRGQQVTLSCSPISGHRSVSWYQQTPGQGLQFLFEYFSETQRNKGNFPGRFSGRQFSNSRSEMNVSTLELGDSALYLCASSLDGGFGSGANVLTFGAGSRLTVL.

The chain links TRBV6-5 to TRBJ2-7; a possible D gene is TRBD1 (6 bases). V dropped 6 bases and J dropped 1 base, with 7 bases sitting between them. Germline assignment: CDR1 MNHEY and CDR2 SVGAGI. The CDR3 is made up of 12 amino acids. The CDR3 protein is CASRDSSYEQYV. In nucleotides, the CDR3 is TGTGCCAGCAGGGACAGTTCCTACGAGCAGTACGTC.

The chain combines TRBV28 with TRBJ1-5, with D tentatively TRBD1 (5 bases). The CDR3 consists of 16 residues. Germline CDR1 is MDHEN and CDR2 is SYDVKM. Deletions cut 2 bases from V and 6 bases from J, with 17 bases between. CDR3 sequence: CASSLGLGDWSQPQHF. The CDR3 DNA is TGTGCCAGCAGTTTAGGTCTCGGGGACTGGAGTCAGCCCCAGCATTTT.

The rearrangement uses TRBV2 and TRBJ2-2; 10 bases align to TRBD1. With 5 bases clipped from V and 6 bases from J, the junction kept 12 bases outside the gene matches. CDR1 and CDR2 from the germline V gene are SNHLY and FYNNEI. This CDR3 is built from 17 residues. The CDR3 is CASSFDRGRSVAGELFF. Here the CDR3 DNA reads TGTGCCAGCAGTTTCGACAGGGGGCGAAGTGTAGCCGGGGAGCTGTTTTTT.

This rearrangement joins TRBV7-9 to TRBJ2-3; 7 bases are a match to TRBD1. In germline, CDR1 is SEHNR, CDR2 FQNEAQ (reference sequence). J lost 5 bases, V lost 5 bases, and 13 bases had no gene match. The CDR3 consists of 16 residues. The CDR3 region is CASSPLLAGGLDTQYF. The CDR3 nucleotides read TGTGCCAGCAGCCCCTTGTTGGCAGGGGGTTTAGATACGCAGTATTTT.

The CDR3 spells CASSLWASAGGSTDTQYF. The CDR3, as DNA: TGTGCCAGCAGTTTATGGGCTTCTGCGGGGGGTTCCACAGATACGCAGTATTTT. The V call is TRBV28, the J call TRBJ2-3; 8 bases align to TRBD2. CDR1 is MDHEN, CDR2 SYDVKM, per germline. This CDR3 region has 18 residues. V lost 0 bases, J lost 2 bases, and 10 bases stayed unmatched.

This chain uses TRBV9 with TRBJ2-2, with TRBD2 matching 8 bases. V lost 4 bases and J lost 2; bases outside the gene matches: 4. The CDR3 is 15 amino acids. Germline-derived CDR1 and CDR2 are SGDLS and YYNGEE. For the CDR3, the DNA is TGTGCCAGCAGCTTTAGCGGGGAAAACACCGGGGAGCTGTTTTTT. Translation gives CASSFSGENTGELFF.

The chain couples TRBV3-1 (or the pseudogene TRBV3-2) to TRBJ2-5; 9 bases match TRBD2. The germline gives CDR1 LGHDT, CDR2 YNNKEL (reference sequence). Unmatched junction bases numbered 5, after V lost 4 bases and J lost 2 bases. This CDR3 has 15 amino acids. CDR3 protein: CASSPSGGQQETQYF. CDR3 nucleotide sequence: TGTGCCAGCAGCCCCAGCGGGGGGCAACAAGAGACCCAGTACTTC.

The chain couples TRBV5-6 to TRBJ1-1; TRBD1 might be the D (6 bases). Trimming pared 7 bases from V and 0 bases from J, leaving 22 bases between. Germline lookup yields CDR1 SGHDT and CDR2 YYEEEE. The CDR3 has 17 residues. CDR3 sequence reads: CASGWWTDPFLNTEAFF. The CDR3 DNA is TGTGCCAGCGGCTGGTGGACAGACCCTTTTCTGAACACTGAAGCTTTCTTT.

The gene calls are TRBV5-1 and TRBJ2-1, with 7 bases matching TRBD1. Trimming removed 4 bases from V and 3 bases from J; junction bases left unmatched: 7. The CDR3 spans 15 residues. Germline lookup yields CDR1 SGHRS and CDR2 YFSETQ. CDR3 region: CASSAETGNYNEQFF. Here the CDR3 DNA reads TGCGCCAGCAGCGCGGAGACAGGGAACTACAATGAGCAGTTCTTC. Variable domain in full (rest from reference TRBV5-1 and TRBJ2-1): KAGVTQTPRYLIKTRGQQVTLSCSPISGHRSVSWYQQTPGQGLQFLFEYFSETQRNKGNFPGRFSGRQFSNSRSEMNVSTLELGDSALYLCASSAETGNYNEQFFGPGTRLTVL.

The chain is built from TRBV27 and TRBJ1-2; a weak D match, TRBD1 (5 bases). Per germline, CDR1 MNHEY and CDR2 SMNVEV (reference sequence). This CDR3 region has 14 residues. V lost 5 bases and J lost 3, with 13 bases in between. The CDR3 sequence: CASSPSGGYYGYTF. Here the CDR3 DNA reads TGTGCCAGCAGTCCTAGCGGGGGATACTATGGCTACACCTTC.

The V call is TRBV4-1, the J call TRBJ1-2; D remains ambiguous. The V gene's germline CDR1 is MGHRA and CDR2 YSYEKL. The V end lost 4 bases, the J end lost 3 bases, and 18 bases lay between the germline ends. This CDR3 region has 16 residues. CDR3 region: CASSLGRTSQDYGYTF. The CDR3 DNA sequence: TGCGCCAGCAGCCTTGGGAGGACCAGCCAGGACTATGGCTACACCTTC.

This clone was counted a single time. This sequence joins TRBV4-1 and TRBJ1-1; D unclear. Between the trimmed V and J ends, which lost 1 base and 4 bases, there was a span of 13 bases. CDR3 length: 15 residues. The germline gives CDR1 MGHRA, CDR2 YSYEKL. The CDR3 coding sequence is TGCGCCAGCAGCCAAGGGGCGGGCGGCGGCACTGAAGCTTTCTTT. It encodes CASSQGAGGGTEAFF.

The J gene is TRBJ1-2, the V gene TRBV6-1; 9 nucleotides line up with TRBD1. The length of the CDR3 is 16 residues. Germline assignment: CDR1 MNHNS and CDR2 SASEGT. The junction had 8 bases not matched to a gene; V was cut back by 2 bases and J by 4 bases. CDR3 bases: TGTGCCAGCAGTGAATTAACGGGACAGGGCATCTATGGCTACACCTTC. It yields the protein CASSELTGQGIYGYTF.

The gene calls are TRBV6-5 and TRBJ2-1; the D is unclear. Trimming shortened V by 6 bases and J by 4 bases, and 16 bases separated the two germline ends. The germline gives CDR1 MNHEY, CDR2 SVGAGI. CDR3 length: 15 residues. CDR3 protein: CASSPRSQAYNEQFF. As DNA, the CDR3 is TGTGCCAGCAGCCCAAGGTCCCAGGCTTACAATGAGCAGTTCTTC.

The chain has TRBV5-1 and TRBJ1-3; 7 positions match TRBD1. Germline lookup yields CDR1 SGHRS and CDR2 YFSETQ. This CDR3 is 15 amino acids long. V shed 4 bases, J shed 3 bases, and the junction held 7 bases outside the gene matches. CDR3 region: CASSTKTGLGNTIYF. The CDR3 DNA sequence: TGCGCCAGCAGCACCAAGACAGGGCTTGGAAACACCATATATTTT.

The chain combines TRBV5-4 with TRBJ2-7, with TRBD1 matching 9 bases. The CDR3 loop spans 14 amino acids. V gave up 4 bases and J gave up 3 bases; unmatched junction bases: 5. Germline-derived CDR1 and CDR2 are SGHNT and YYREEE (reference sequence). CDR3 DNA sequence: TGTGCCAGCAGCGGGACAGGGAAAGGCTACGAGCAGTACTTC. Protein product: CASSGTGKGYEQYF.

V is TRBV23-1 and J is TRBJ2-1; D may be TRBD1 (6 bases). TRBV23-1 is sorted into the ORF group, with uncertain function. The CDR3 is 13 amino acids. Trimming removed 6 bases from V and 8 bases from J, with 14 bases in between. This CDR3 reads CASSPRGWYEQFF. In DNA, the CDR3 is TGCGCCAGCAGCCCGAGGGGGTGGTATGAGCAGTTCTTC.

The genes are TRBV18 and TRBJ1-5; 8 bases line up with TRBD1. Germline V gives CDR1 KGHSH, CDR2 LQKENI. This CDR3 is 16 amino acids long. The ends lost 3 bases at V and 1 base at J; junction bases unmatched: 5. Here the CDR3 reads CASSPPGGASNQPQHF. The CDR3 bases are TGTGCCAGCTCACCCCCAGGGGGCGCGAGCAATCAGCCCCAGCATTTT.

The chain joins TRBV5-1 to TRBJ1-6; no definite D call. CDR1 and CDR2 from the germline V gene are SGHRS and YFSETQ. Trimming left V 1 base short and J 3 bases short, with 11 bases between. CDR3 length equals 16 residues. CDR3 DNA: TGCGCCAGCAGCTTGTTCGGAGGCCTCTATAATTCACCCCTCCACTTT. Translated, it gives CASSLFGGLYNSPLHF. Full variable domain (outside the CDR3, taken from reference TRBV5-1 and TRBJ1-6): KAGVTQTPRYLIKTRGQQVTLSCSPISGHRSVSWYQQTPGQGLQFLFEYFSETQRNKGNFPGRFSGRQFSNSRSEMNVSTLELGDSALYLCASSLFGGLYNSPLHFGNGTRLTVT.

V is TRBV18 and J is TRBJ1-1; 7 bases are shared with TRBD1. Germline V gene sequence: CDR1 KGHSH, CDR2 LQKENI. Trimming took 6 bases from V and 4 from J; bases not matched to a gene: 11. This CDR3 region has 15 residues. CDR3 residues: CASSPQGDGATEAFF. The CDR3 nucleotides are TGTGCCAGCTCCCCTCAGGGGGACGGGGCCACTGAAGCTTTCTTT.

The V and J genes are TRBV4-1 and TRBJ2-5, with D perhaps TRBD2 (5 bases). V was cut by 2 bases and J by 2 bases, with 9 bases left in between. CDR1 and CDR2 from the germline V gene are MGHRA and YSYEKL. The CDR3 runs 14 residues. Written as DNA, the CDR3 is TGCGCCAGCAGCCAATCCGGAGGTCAAGAGACCCAGTACTTC. It translates to CASSQSGGQETQYF.